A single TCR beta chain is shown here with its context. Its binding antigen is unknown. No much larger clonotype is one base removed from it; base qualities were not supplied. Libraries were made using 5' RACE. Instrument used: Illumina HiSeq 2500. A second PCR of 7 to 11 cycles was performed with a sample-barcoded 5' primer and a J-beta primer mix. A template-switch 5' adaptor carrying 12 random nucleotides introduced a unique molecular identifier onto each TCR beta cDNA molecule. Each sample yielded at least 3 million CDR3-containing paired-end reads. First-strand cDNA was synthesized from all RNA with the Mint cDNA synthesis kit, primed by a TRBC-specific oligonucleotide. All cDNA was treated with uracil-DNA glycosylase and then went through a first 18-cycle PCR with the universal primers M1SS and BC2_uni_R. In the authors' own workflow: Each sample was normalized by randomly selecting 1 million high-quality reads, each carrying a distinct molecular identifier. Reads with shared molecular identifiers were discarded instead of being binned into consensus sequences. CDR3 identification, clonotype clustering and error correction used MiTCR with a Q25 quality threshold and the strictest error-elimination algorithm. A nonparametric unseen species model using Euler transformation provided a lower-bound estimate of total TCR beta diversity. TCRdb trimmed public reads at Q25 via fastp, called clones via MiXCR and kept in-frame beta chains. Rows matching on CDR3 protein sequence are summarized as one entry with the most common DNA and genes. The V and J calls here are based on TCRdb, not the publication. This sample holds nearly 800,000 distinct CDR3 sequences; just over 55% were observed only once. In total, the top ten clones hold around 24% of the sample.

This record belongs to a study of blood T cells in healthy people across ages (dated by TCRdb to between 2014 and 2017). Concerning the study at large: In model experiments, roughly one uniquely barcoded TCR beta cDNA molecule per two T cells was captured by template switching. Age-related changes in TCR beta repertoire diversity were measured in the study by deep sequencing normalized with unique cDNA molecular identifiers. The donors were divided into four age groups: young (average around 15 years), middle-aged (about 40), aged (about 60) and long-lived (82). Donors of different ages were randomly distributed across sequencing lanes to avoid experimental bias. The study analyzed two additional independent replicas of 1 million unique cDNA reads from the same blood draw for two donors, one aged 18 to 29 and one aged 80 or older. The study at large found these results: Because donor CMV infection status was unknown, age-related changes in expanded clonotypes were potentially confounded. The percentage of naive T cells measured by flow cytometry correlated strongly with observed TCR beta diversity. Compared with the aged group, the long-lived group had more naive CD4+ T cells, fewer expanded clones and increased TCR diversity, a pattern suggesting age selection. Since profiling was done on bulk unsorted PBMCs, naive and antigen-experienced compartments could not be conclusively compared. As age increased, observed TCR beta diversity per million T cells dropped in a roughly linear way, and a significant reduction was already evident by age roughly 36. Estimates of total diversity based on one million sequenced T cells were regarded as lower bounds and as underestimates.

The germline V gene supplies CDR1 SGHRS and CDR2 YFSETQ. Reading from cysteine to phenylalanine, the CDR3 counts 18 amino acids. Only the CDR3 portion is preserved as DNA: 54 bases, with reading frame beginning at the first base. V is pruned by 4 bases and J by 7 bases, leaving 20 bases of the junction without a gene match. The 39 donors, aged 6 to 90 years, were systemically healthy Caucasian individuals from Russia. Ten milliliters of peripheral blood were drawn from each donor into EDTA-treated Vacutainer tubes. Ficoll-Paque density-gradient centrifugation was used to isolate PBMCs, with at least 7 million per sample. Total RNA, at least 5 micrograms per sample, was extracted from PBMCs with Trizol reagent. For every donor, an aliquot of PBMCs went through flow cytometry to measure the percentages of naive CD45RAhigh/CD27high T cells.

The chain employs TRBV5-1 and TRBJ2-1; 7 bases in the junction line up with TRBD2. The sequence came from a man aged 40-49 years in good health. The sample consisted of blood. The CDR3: CASSPDPPGGRIRNEQFF. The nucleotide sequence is TGCGCCAGCAGCCCGGACCCGCCTGGCGGGAGAATTAGGAATGAGCAGTTCTTC.